This T cell receptor beta chain appears in the sequencing data of a study of T cells expressing NK-cell markers. Study-wide background: Repertoires of TCR beta were obtained from T cells sorted as CD3+CD56+NKG2C+, CD3+CD56+NKG2C- and CD3+CD56-NKG2C+.

TCRdb reprocessed the 5' RACE reads, keeping one entry per CDR3 protein, no DNA. This sample contains 550,000 to 600,000 distinct CDR3 sequences. Study-wide results and caveats: The study found dominant NKG2C+ clonotypes at roughly 1.0-7.5% of CD8+ T cells in about six donors.

Points on this clonotype: Its target is unknown.

Germline CDR1 LGHNA, CDR2 YNFKEQ. The CDR3 runs to 16 residues. The chain combines TRBV4-2 with TRBJ2-6. Sequenced input: blood T cells: a sorted CD56 or NKG2C T cell subset, CD4+ or CD8+ T cells, or bulk PBMC T cells (not recorded which). The source of this sequence is a man younger than 30 in good health. CDR3 loop: CASSPGTSSGANVLTF.